This TCR beta chain was captured in a study of blood T cell repertoires in COVID-19. V dropped 4 bases and J dropped 7; count of bases not matched to a gene: 7. The CDR3 runs 16 residues. Germline values: CDR1 LNHDA, CDR2 SQIVND (reference sequence). TCRdb keeps only in-frame clones here, not all; method: immunoSEQ multiplex PCR. The sample holds 200,000 to 250,000 clones, over 80% seen once. The chain carries TRBV19 and TRBJ2-2; 12 bases map to TRBD2. This clonotype was sampled from a woman aged 35 to 49 who had recovered from COVID-19. Input material: PBMCs or T cells enriched from blood (not recorded which). The CDR3 sequence is CASSTRTSGRLGELFF. As DNA, the CDR3 is TGTGCCAGTAGTACTCGAACTAGCGGGAGGCTCGGGGAGCTGTTTTTT. The complete variable domain, with remaining parts taken from reference TRBV19 and TRBJ2-2, reads DGGITQSPKYLFRKEGQNVTLSCEQNLNHDAMYWYRQDPGQGLRLIYYSQIVNDFQKGDIAEGYSVSREKKESFPLTVTSAQKNPTAFYLCASSTRTSGRLGELFFGEGSRLTVL.